Listed here are 19 T cell receptor beta chains from one sample, sequenced in a study of CD8 T cells in Susac syndrome. After extraction with the RNeasy kit, 0.5 to 1 ug of the RNA was reverse transcribed using random hexamers. A single record per CDR3 protein comes from TCRdb applying MiXCR to the immunoSEQ multiplex PCR reads. The sample has approximately 80,000 distinct CDR3 sequences, roughly nine tenths seen once. The sequenced material came from CD8+ T cells from PBMCs. The receptors here all came from a human donor with multiple sclerosis.

The rearrangement joins TRBV12-3 or TRBV12-4 to TRBJ2-1, with 9 bases fitting TRBD2. The ends lost 3 bases at V and 2 bases at J; junction bases unmatched: 2. CDR3 size: 15 residues. CDR3 residues: CASSFAGGAYNEQFF. The CDR3 DNA reads as TGTGCCAGCAGTTTTGCGGGGGGGGCCTACAATGAGCAGTTCTTC.

J is TRBJ1-4 and V is TRBV13; tentative D call: TRBD1 (6 bases). This CDR3 contains 13 residues. Germline assignment: CDR1 PRHDT and CDR2 FYEKMQ (reference sequence). V lost 5 bases and J 7 bases, leaving 11 bases between the germline ends. The CDR3 region has the DNA TGTGCCAGCAGCCAACAGGGTCGTGAAAAACTGTTTTTT. It yields the protein CASSQQGREKLFF.

This rearrangement joins TRBV13 to TRBJ2-7, with 7 bases lining up with TRBD2. Germline trimming cut 5 bases from V and 6 bases from J; bases unmatched to any gene: 10. The V gene's germline CDR1 is PRHDT and CDR2 FYEKMQ (reference sequence). CDR3 length: 14 amino acids. CDR3: CASSPPGGGGEQYF. The CDR3 nucleotides read TGTGCCAGCAGCCCCCCGGGGGGAGGAGGCGAGCAGTACTTC.

This chain joins TRBV20-1 and TRBJ1-5; D is ambiguous. The CDR3 sequence is 15 residues long. Germline V lookup: CDR1 DFQATT, CDR2 SNEGSKA (reference sequence). V was cut by 0 bases and J by 0 bases, with 9 bases left in between. DNA for the CDR3: TGCAGTGCTAGAGATTGGGCGTATAGCAATCAGCCCCAGCATTTT. Its translation: CSARDWAYSNQPQHF.

The chain joins TRBV9 to TRBJ2-3; D call uncertain. CDR1 and CDR2 (germline): SGDLS, YYNGEE. Trimming took off 2 bases at V and 2 bases at J, with 9 bases between the two ends. The CDR3 spans 14 residues. The CDR3 protein is CASSVFGDTDTQYF. The CDR3 nucleotides are TGTGCCAGCAGCGTGTTCGGCGACACAGATACGCAGTATTTT. Supplemented by reference TRBV9 and TRBJ2-3, the full variable domain reads DSGVTQTPKHLITATGQRVTLRCSPRSGDLSVYWYQQSLDQGLQFLIQYYNGEERAKGNILERFSAQQFPDLHSELNLSSLELGDSALYFCASSVFGDTDTQYFGPGTRLTVL.

The rearrangement uses TRBV19 and TRBJ2-1; D not certain. The assigned J gene may be wrong: the sequence end matches TRBJ2-7 better. The germline V gene has CDR1 LNHDA and CDR2 SQIVND (reference sequence). The CDR3 is made up of 14 amino acids. CDR3 sequence (DNA): TGTGCCAGTAGTATGGAGAATTCCTACGATGAGCAGTACTTC. The encoded protein is CASSMENSYDEQYF.

Here the CDR3 reads CASSLGTALAKNIQYF. CDR3 sequence (DNA): TGTGCCAGCAGCCTAGGGACAGCTCTAGCCAAAAACATTCAGTACTTC. The chain combines TRBV7-8 with TRBJ2-4, with TRBD1 matching 7 bases. The CDR3 sequence is 16 residues long. Germline CDR1 and CDR2: SGHVS and FQNEAQ. Losses at the gene ends were 5 bases for V and 0 bases for J; bases not matched to a gene: 7.

This clonotype was seen a single time. The J gene is TRBJ2-1, the V gene TRBV9; 7 positions match TRBD2. J lost 6 bases, V lost 3 bases, and 9 bases had no gene match. This CDR3 has 15 amino acids. From germline, CDR1 is SGDLS and CDR2 YYNGEE. CDR3 sequence reads: CASSASSGRGNEQFF. CDR3 nucleotide sequence: TGTGCCAGCAGCGCCTCTAGCGGTCGGGGCAATGAGCAGTTCTTC.

The J gene is TRBJ2-1, the V gene TRBV6-6; 7 bases are shared with TRBD2. The CDR3 totals 14 residues. In germline, CDR1 is MNHNY, CDR2 SVGAGI (reference sequence). V gave up 6 bases and J gave up 5 bases; unmatched junction bases: 7. CDR3 residues: CASSPLLANNEQFF. The CDR3 bases are TGTGCCAGCAGCCCTTTACTAGCGAACAATGAGCAGTTCTTC.

The genes are TRBV7-9 and TRBJ2-7, with 10 bases aligning to TRBD1. V gave up 3 bases and J gave up 3 bases; unmatched junction bases: 5. CDR3 length equals 15 residues. Germline CDR1 and CDR2: SEHNR and FQNEAQ (reference sequence). The CDR3 DNA sequence: TGTGCCAGCAGCTTCCTGACAGGGGGCATCTACGAGCAGTACTTC. Protein: CASSFLTGGIYEQYF.

This sequence joins TRBV29-1 and TRBJ2-1; no reliable D call. From germline, CDR1 is SQVTM and CDR2 ANQGSEA. This CDR3 is 12 amino acids long. V was pared by 4 bases and J by 7 bases, with 11 bases between. CDR3 DNA sequence: TGCAGCGTTGGACGGAGTGGGAATGAGCAGTTCTTC. It yields the protein CSVGRSGNEQFF.

The chain couples TRBV15 to TRBJ2-3; unclear D gene. Trimming stripped 8 bases from V and 2 bases from J, with 11 bases between. Looked up from germline, CDR1 is LNHNV and CDR2 is YYDKDF (reference sequence). CDR3 length: 13 amino acids. CDR3 sequence (DNA): TGTGCCACCTCGGAGAGATACACAGATACGCAGTATTTT. Encoded protein: CATSERYTDTQYF.

The chain uses TRBV19 and TRBJ1-1; maybe TRBD1 (6 bases). The CDR3 sequence is 14 residues long. The V end was cut by 5 bases, the J end by 8 bases, with 18 bases between. Germline CDR1 LNHDA, CDR2 SQIVND (reference sequence). The CDR3 sequence: CASSLRGRPPEAFF. CDR3 DNA: TGTGCCAGTAGTCTCAGGGGACGTCCACCCGAAGCTTTCTTT.

The V gene is TRBV7-3, the J gene TRBJ2-1; 7 positions agree with TRBD2. CDR3 length: 13 amino acids. Germline V gives CDR1 SGHTA, CDR2 FQGTGA. Trimming took 8 bases from V and 9 from J; bases not matched to a gene: 10. DNA for the CDR3: TGTGCCAGCGGCGGGAGCCCCACCAGTGAGCAGTTCTTC. Protein sequence: CASGGSPTSEQFF. Drawing the rest from reference TRBV7-3 and TRBJ2-1, the complete variable domain is GAGVSQTPSNKVTEKGKYVELRCDPISGHTALYWYRQSLGQGPEFLIYFQGTGAADDSGLPNDRFFAVRPEGSVSTLKIQRTERGDSAVYLCASGGSPTSEQFFGPGTRLTVL.

The rearrangement uses TRBV20-1 and TRBJ2-7, with TRBD2 matching 8 bases. CDR1 and CDR2 (germline): DFQATT, SNEGSKA (reference sequence). The CDR3 is 15 residues long. Trimming cost V 3 bases and J 2 bases; bases outside gene matches: 9. The CDR3 is CSARGWSGGPYEQYF. CDR3 DNA: TGCAGTGCTAGGGGGTGGAGCGGGGGCCCCTACGAGCAGTACTTC.

The gene calls are TRBV5-6 and TRBJ1-3; the D is unclear. The CDR3 contains 16 residues. Per the germline V gene, CDR1 is SGHDT and CDR2 is YYEEEE. The V gene lost 4 bases and the J gene lost 0 bases, with 14 bases spanning the gap. CDR3 sequence (DNA): TGTGCCAGCAGCCGGAGGATTTATGGCTCTGGAAACACCATATATTTT. As protein: CASSRRIYGSGNTIYF.

The chain has TRBV25-1 and TRBJ2-5, with 8 bases fitting TRBD1. Trimming removed 8 bases from V and 5 bases from J; junction bases left unmatched: 4. CDR1 is MGHDK, CDR2 SYGVNS, per germline. The CDR3 length is 12 residues. In DNA form, the CDR3 reads TGTGCCAGCGGCCGACAGGGGGAGACCCAGTACTTC. It codes for CASGRQGETQYF.

The CDR3 DNA sequence: TGTGCCTCGGATTCTGGAAGCGTCTCCTACGAGCAGTACTTC. This gives the protein CASDSGSVSYEQYF. This chain joins TRBV30 and TRBJ2-7, with D uncertain. Deletions cut 7 bases from V and 0 bases from J, with 16 bases between. The germline V gene encodes CDR1 GTSNPN and CDR2 SVGIG (reference sequence). CDR3 length equals 14 residues.

This sequence joins TRBV7-9 and TRBJ2-1, with D hard to call. V was clipped by 5 bases and J by 6 bases, with 8 bases between them. Germline V gene data show CDR1 as SEHNR and CDR2 as FQNEAQ (reference sequence). The CDR3 is 12 residues long. CDR3 sequence reads: CASSPWGNEQFF. CDR3 sequence (DNA): TGTGCCAGCAGCCCATGGGGCAATGAGCAGTTCTTC.